What follows is one TCR beta chain and its context. This sample stems from a study of blood T cell repertoires in COVID-19. As processed by the authors: Researchers report that nucleated cell counts were estimated from reference gene primer amplification. Assay used: immunoSEQ multiplex PCR; TCRdb lists only in-frame clones, some missing. V, J and clone size were drawn from that table, and D and trimming were deduced from the DNA. The sample shows under 300,000 clones, under 85% of them seen only once. This CDR3 comprises 14 residues. V gave up 1 base and J gave up 2 bases, with 8 bases separating them. The germline V gene has CDR1 SNHLY and CDR2 FYNNEI.

The chain carries TRBV2 and TRBJ2-5; D is possibly TRBD1 (6 bases). This TCR derives from a woman aged 40-49 years with active or convalescent COVID-19. Sequences were obtained from peripheral blood. CDR3: CASSEGDIQETQYF. In DNA form, the CDR3 reads TGTGCCAGCAGTGAAGGGGACATTCAAGAGACCCAGTACTTC.